Given below is one TCR beta chain in context. What it binds is unknown. The method was immunoSEQ multiplex PCR; TCRdb's version includes in-frame clones alone and lacks a portion of them. This sample carries about 94,000 clones, approximately 89% of them seen once, and the ten largest clones take approximately 0.8%. These data come from a study of a mutant IDH1 vaccine in newly diagnosed glioma. The time point here: week 47, end of study. In every dose of vaccine, 300 ug of mutant IDH1 20-mer peptide was given alongside topical imiquimod. This CDR3 contains 13 residues. The germline V gene encodes CDR1 SEHNR and CDR2 FQNEAQ (reference sequence). V dropped 6 bases and J dropped 5 bases, with 10 bases sitting between them.

This clonotype originated in a woman aged 45-65 years with glioma. J is TRBJ2-2 and V is TRBV7-9; D ambiguous. This specimen consisted of PBMCs, obtained from a glioma patient whose treatment included an IDH1 peptide vaccine. As DNA, the CDR3 is TGTGCCAGCAGGGAAAAGGGAACCGGGGAGCTGTTTTTT. Residues: CASREKGTGELFF. Filled out from reference TRBV7-9 and TRBJ2-2, the complete variable domain reads DTGVSQNPRHKITKRGQNVTFRCDPISEHNRLYWYRQTLGQGPEFLTYFQNEAQLEKSRLLSDRFSAERPKGSFSTLEIQRTEQGDSAMYLCASREKGTGELFFGEGSRLTVL.